These 14 T cell receptor beta chains originate from one sample sequenced in a study of shared clonotypes between healthy human individuals. The data were produced by immunoSEQ multiplex PCR, yet TCRdb's version contains in-frame clones alone and is incomplete. The sample records about 1.5 million clones, 98% being singletons. The sample consisted of naive CD4+ T cells sorted from blood. Documented subset: CD45RA+ positively selected. The receptors come from a man aged 25-40 years in good health.

This chain joins TRBV5-1 and TRBJ1-2; a weak D match, TRBD1 (5 bases). Trimming removed 4 bases from V and 4 bases from J, with 14 bases in between. In germline, CDR1 is SGHRS, CDR2 YFSETQ. This CDR3 region has 14 residues. CDR3 DNA sequence: TGCGCCAGCAGCAGCGAGGGGAGTGTCTATGGCTACACCTTC. Its translation is CASSSEGSVYGYTF.

The J gene is TRBJ1-4, the V gene TRBV4-3; no reliable D call. CDR3 length: 15 residues. V lost 1 base and J lost 3, with 9 bases in between. The V gene's germline CDR1 is LGHNA and CDR2 YSLEER. Written as DNA, the CDR3 is TGCGCCAGCAGCCAAGTCAGGCTTTCTAATGAAAAACTGTTTTTT. Amino acids: CASSQVRLSNEKLFF.

This clone was recorded once. The rearrangement joins TRBV5-6 to TRBJ2-7; TRBD1 matches at 7 bases. CDR1 is SGHDT and CDR2 is YYEEEE in the germline V gene. Trimming removed 5 bases from V and 6 bases from J; junction bases left unmatched: 8. CDR3 size: 13 residues. CDR3: CASRLTYRGEQYF. The CDR3 DNA reads TGTGCCAGCAGGCTTACCTACAGGGGCGAGCAGTACTTC. Full variable domain (missing parts from reference TRBV5-6 and TRBJ2-7): DAGVTQSPTHLIKTRGQQVTLRCSPKSGHDTVSWYQQALGQGPQFIFQYYEEEERQRGNFPDRFSGHQFPNYSSELNVNALLLGDSALYLCASRLTYRGEQYFGPGTRLTVT.

Worth noting for this clone: Other nucleotide sequences from this sample produce the same CDR3. The chain carries TRBV7-3 and TRBJ2-1; 11 bases are a match to TRBD2. The V and J ends lost 4 bases and 7 bases, in that order; junction bases with no gene match: 6. Germline V CDR1 and CDR2: SGHTA, FQGTGA. This CDR3 contains 15 residues. CDR3 residues: CASSSTGTSGNEQFF. The CDR3 coding sequence is TGTGCCAGCAGCTCAACCGGGACTAGCGGTAATGAGCAGTTCTTC.

The chain combines TRBV5-6 with TRBJ2-1, with 16 bases identical to TRBD2. Germline V gene sequence: CDR1 SGHDT, CDR2 YYEEEE. The J segment lost 7 bases and the V segment lost 3 bases, leaving 7 bases of the junction unmatched. The CDR3 is 17 amino acids. The CDR3 spells CASSSGTSGRARNEQFF. CDR3 coding DNA: TGTGCCAGCAGCTCCGGGACTAGCGGGAGGGCGAGGAATGAGCAGTTCTTC. The full variable domain, in which reference TRBV5-6 and TRBJ2-1 provide the parts outside the CDR3, is DAGVTQSPTHLIKTRGQQVTLRCSPKSGHDTVSWYQQALGQGPQFIFQYYEEEERQRGNFPDRFSGHQFPNYSSELNVNALLLGDSALYLCASSSGTSGRARNEQFFGPGTRLTVL.

V is TRBV7-3 and J is TRBJ2-3; D remains ambiguous. The CDR3 consists of 13 residues. Germline CDR1 is SGHTA and CDR2 is FQGTGA. V gave up 0 bases and J gave up 10 bases, with 11 bases separating them. The CDR3 bases are TGTGCCAGCAGCTTAACCATGGATCAGGCGCAGTATTTT. Amino acids: CASSLTMDQAQYF.

V is TRBV28 and J is TRBJ2-7, with TRBD2 matching over 7 bases. This CDR3 has 15 amino acids. Unmatched junction bases numbered 10, after V lost 5 bases and J lost 3 bases. The V gene's germline CDR1 is MDHEN and CDR2 SYDVKM. The CDR3 reads CASSPVASGYYEQYF. In DNA form, the CDR3 reads TGTGCCAGCAGTCCCGTCGCTAGCGGATACTACGAGCAGTACTTC.

The rearrangement uses TRBV4-3 and TRBJ2-7; TRBD2 matches at 7 bases. Germline V gene lookup returns CDR1 LGHNA and CDR2 YSLEER. With V trimmed by 0 bases and J by 2 bases, 10 bases remained unmatched. This CDR3 has 17 residues. The CDR3 reads CASSQDEVASGAYEQYF. The CDR3 nucleotides are TGCGCCAGCAGCCAAGATGAGGTCGCTAGCGGTGCCTACGAGCAGTACTTC.

The chain links TRBV7-2 to TRBJ1-5; a possible D gene is TRBD1 (6 bases). CDR1 is SGHTA, CDR2 FQGNSA, per germline. V lost 5 bases, J lost 0 bases, and 14 bases lay in between. This CDR3 is 16 amino acids long. The DNA of the CDR3 is TGTGCCAGCAGCCCGCAGACAGGTTATAGCAATCAGCCCCAGCATTTT. Its protein product is CASSPQTGYSNQPQHF. Full variable domain (remainder filled in from reference TRBV7-2 and TRBJ1-5): GAGVSQSPSNKVTEKGKDVELRCDPISGHTALYWYRQSLGQGLEFLIYFQGNSAPDKSGLPSDRFSAERTGGSVSTLTIQRTQQEDSAVYLCASSPQTGYSNQPQHFGDGTRLSIL.

J is TRBJ2-5 and V is TRBV28; the D is unclear. Germline loops: CDR1 MDHEN, CDR2 SYDVKM. This CDR3 spans 14 amino acids. V was cut by 6 bases and J by 4 bases, with 15 bases left in between. CDR3 loop: CASSPPLLRETQYF. In DNA form, the CDR3 reads TGTGCCAGCAGCCCGCCTCTGCTCAGAGAGACCCAGTACTTC.

The sample holds one count of this clone. V gene TRBV10-1 combines with J gene TRBJ2-1; TRBD2 is a possible D gene (6 bases). V was pared by 2 bases and J by 7 bases, with 15 bases between. Germline CDR1 and CDR2: WNHNN and SYGVQD (reference sequence). This CDR3 comprises 15 residues. As DNA, the CDR3 is TGCGCCAGCAGTGAGCCCGGACTACGAGCTAATGAGCAGTTCTTC. It yields the protein CASSEPGLRANEQFF.

The chain couples TRBV7-9 to TRBJ2-7, with 8 bases lining up with TRBD2. Looked up from germline, CDR1 is SEHNR and CDR2 is FQNEAQ (reference sequence). This CDR3 is 16 amino acids long. The V segment lost 5 bases and the J segment 3 bases; nucleotides outside the gene matches: 12. CDR3 bases: TGTGCCAGCAGCCCTCCAAAGACTAGCGCCGACTACGAGCAGTACTTC. This encodes CASSPPKTSADYEQYF.

This chain joins TRBV7-2 and TRBJ2-3, with D maybe TRBD2 (6 bases). V lost 5 bases and J lost 6, with 12 bases in between. CDR1 SGHTA and CDR2 FQGNSA come from the germline V gene. This CDR3 contains 13 residues. In DNA, the CDR3 is TGTGCCAGCAGCCAACGGAGCGGGGATACGCAGTATTTT. It specifies CASSQRSGDTQYF.

Concerning this clone: Relative to the germline gene, one junction end is altered; a read error may explain this. The chain is built from TRBV7-7 and TRBJ2-5, with a possible D match to TRBD2 (7 bases). The CDR3 is 15 amino acids. Germline V CDR1 and CDR2: SSHAT, FNYEAQ (reference sequence). The CDR3 region has the DNA TGTGCTAGCAGCTTACTGGGGAGGGGGCAAGAGACCCAGTACTTC. Amino acid sequence: CASSLLGRGQETQYF.